This TCR beta chain is from a study of blood T cell repertoires in COVID-19. Sequencing was performed with immunoSEQ multiplex PCR; in TCRdb, only in-frame clones are kept and a portion is missing. The repertoire holds tens of thousands of clones, around 87% seen once, with 7.8% in the top ten. Germline V lookup: CDR1 SQVTM, CDR2 ANQGSEA. J lost 4 bases, V lost 6 bases, and 6 bases had no gene match. This CDR3 comprises 13 residues. This clonotype was obtained from a man aged 45-60 years with active COVID-19. The chain combines TRBV29-1 with TRBJ2-3; 8 bases match TRBD1. The sequencing input was peripheral blood. CDR3 loop: CSVTGTGADTQYF. The CDR3 DNA is TGCAGCGTCACCGGGACAGGCGCAGATACGCAGTATTTT.